This T cell receptor (beta chain) emerged from a study of T cell responses to AZD1222 COVID-19 vaccine. About the study: Second-dose intervals of approximately 4 or approximately 12 weeks were pooled.

Turning to this clone: Its cognate antigen is unknown.

CDR3 size: 12 residues. The germline V gene has CDR1 SNHLY and CDR2 FYNNEI. The V gene lost 6 bases and the J gene lost 2 bases, with 8 bases spanning the gap. Repertoires were generated with immunoSEQ multiplex PCR, while TCRdb's copy carries only in-frame clones and drops some. Among 80,000 to 95,000 clones listed, about 78% were seen once. Study conclusions and caveats: The sample set comprised mostly white British donors with more females, and clonal diversity was possibly underestimated.

The receptor was isolated from an adult in good health. The chain links TRBV2 to TRBJ2-7; D not certain. Sequencing used peripheral blood, obtained on day 0 of AZD1222 vaccination. In DNA, the CDR3 is TGTGCCAGCAGGGGCCTCCCCTACGAGCAGTACTTC. It codes for CASRGLPYEQYF.